Described below is a single T cell receptor (beta chain) sequence and its context. The data derive from a study of blood T cell repertoires in COVID-19. The overall study: In each case, the material was cDNA or gDNA derived from T cells, B-cell-depleted T cells, or PBMCs.

The germline V gene has CDR1 SQVTM and CDR2 ANQGSEA. The CDR3 is made up of 13 amino acids. Deletions cut 3 bases from V and 3 bases from J, with 11 bases between. Only in-frame clones appear in the TCRdb table, and some are missing; sequencing was by immunoSEQ multiplex PCR. The data contain some 250,000 clones, around 85% of them seen just once; the ten biggest clones take up 6.2%. The chain links TRBV29-1 to TRBJ1-1, with D tentatively TRBD1 (5 bases). This TCR derives from a man between 60 and 75 years old with acute or convalescent COVID-19. Sequencing input: peripheral blood. CDR3 sequence reads: CSVDGQGHTEAFF. In nucleotides, the CDR3 is TGCAGCGTTGACGGACAAGGCCACACTGAAGCTTTCTTT.